The rows below give T cell receptor beta chains drawn from one sample of a study of blood T cell repertoires in COVID-19. TCRdb's table, derived via immunoSEQ multiplex PCR, lists solely in-frame clones and lacks some. The table lists about 100,000 clones, 65% to 90% of them singletons. Source material: peripheral blood. Receptors were obtained from an elderly man with acute or convalescent COVID-19. The CDR3 runs from the conserved cysteine through the conserved F or W.

>TRBV19|TRBJ2-7
CASSYSGTGSSYEQYF
>TRBV5-1|TRBJ2-3
CASSLGAGGSTDTQYF
>TRBV9|TRBJ2-1
CASSARWEYNEQFF
>TRBV10-3|TRBJ1-1
CAISEPPDLNTEAFF
>TRBV21-1|TRBJ2-1
CASQDRGRRGSYNEQFF
>TRBV18|TRBJ1-6
CASSPRTESPLHF
>TRBV18|TRBJ2-7
CASSPTGTDYEQYF
>TRBV12-2|TRBJ2-7
CASRFRTAAYEQYF
>TRBV5-1|TRBJ2-2
CASSFWRGGANTGELFF
>TRBV6-5|TRBJ2-5
CASSLEETQYF
>TRBV3-1/TRBV3-2|TRBJ2-2
CASSQVGGLPPITGELFF
>TRBV4-3|TRBJ2-4
CASSQDSQGPSIQYF
>TRBV6-5|TRBJ2-1
CASSYGGGFGNEQFF
>TRBV4-1|TRBJ2-3
CASSQERRLAGKGGSDTQYF
>TRBV27|TRBJ2-7
CATSSGLDLNEQYF
>TRBV12-3/TRBV12-4|TRBJ1-6
CASSLSSGSPLHF
>TRBV21-1|TRBJ2-7
CASVGQGPYEQYF
>TRBV5-5|TRBJ2-5
CASSLRTGGGETQYF
>TRBV6-5|TRBJ1-6
CASILDTLDNSPLHF
>TRBV1|TRBJ2-7
CTSSQVRDRGYEQYF
>TRBV3-1/TRBV3-2|TRBJ2-7
CASSPRQLQNSYEQYF
>TRBV28|TRBJ2-7
CASSPGLATREQYF
>TRBV3-1/TRBV3-2|TRBJ2-3
CASSQSIAGGSDTQYF
>TRBV18|TRBJ1-1
CASSQLQGGDTEAFF
>TRBV21-1|TRBJ2-1
CASREIPGQPGEQFF
>TRBV7-9|TRBJ2-1
CASTKARGTSYEQFF
>TRBV19|TRBJ1-5
CASSISGGGQPQHF
>TRBV21-1|TRBJ1-2
CASSKGETADYGYTF
>TRBV6-1|TRBJ2-7
CASSEEAGRSYEQYF
>TRBV29-1|TRBJ2-2
CSVGTNTGELFF
>TRBV3-1/TRBV3-2|TRBJ2-1
CASSQRGQGYNEQFF
>TRBV5-5|TRBJ2-7
CASSLDRRLYEQYF